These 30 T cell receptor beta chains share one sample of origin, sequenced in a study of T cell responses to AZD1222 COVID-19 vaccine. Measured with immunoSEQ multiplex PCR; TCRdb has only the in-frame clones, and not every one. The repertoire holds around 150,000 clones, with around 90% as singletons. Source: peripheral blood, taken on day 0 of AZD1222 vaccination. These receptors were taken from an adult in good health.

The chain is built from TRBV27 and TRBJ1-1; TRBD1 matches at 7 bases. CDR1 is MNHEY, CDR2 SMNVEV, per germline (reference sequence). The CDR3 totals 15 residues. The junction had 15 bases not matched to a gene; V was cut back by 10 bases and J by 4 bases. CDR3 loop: CATRGLRVGSTEAFF. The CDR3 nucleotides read TGTGCCACAAGGGGGCTTAGGGTGGGTAGCACTGAAGCTTTCTTT.

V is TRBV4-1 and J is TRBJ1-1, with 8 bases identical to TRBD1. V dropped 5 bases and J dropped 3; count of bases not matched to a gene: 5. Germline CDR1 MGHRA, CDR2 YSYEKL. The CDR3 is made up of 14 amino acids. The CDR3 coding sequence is TGCGCCAGCAGCGAACAGGGGGAAGACACTGAAGCTTTCTTT. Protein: CASSEQGEDTEAFF.

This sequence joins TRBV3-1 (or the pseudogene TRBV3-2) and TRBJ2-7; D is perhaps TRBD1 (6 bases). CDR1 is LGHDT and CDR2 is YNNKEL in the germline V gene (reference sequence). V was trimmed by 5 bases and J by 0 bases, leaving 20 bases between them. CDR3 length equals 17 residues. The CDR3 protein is CASSDRATRGISYEQYF. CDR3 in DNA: TGTGCCAGCAGCGACCGGGCCACCAGGGGAATCTCCTACGAGCAGTACTTC.

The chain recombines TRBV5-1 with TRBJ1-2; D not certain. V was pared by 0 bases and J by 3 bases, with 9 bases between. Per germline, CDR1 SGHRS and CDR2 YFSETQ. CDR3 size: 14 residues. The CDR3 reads CASSLEEGYYGYTF. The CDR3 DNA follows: TGCGCCAGCAGCTTGGAAGAAGGATACTATGGCTACACCTTC.

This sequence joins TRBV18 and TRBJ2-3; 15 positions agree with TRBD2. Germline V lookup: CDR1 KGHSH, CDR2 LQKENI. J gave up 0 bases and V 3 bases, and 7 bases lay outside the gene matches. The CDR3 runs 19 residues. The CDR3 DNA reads TGTGCCAGCTCACCCCGGACTAGCGGGAGGGCCGCGAGCACAGATACGCAGTATTTT. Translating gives CASSPRTSGRAASTDTQYF.

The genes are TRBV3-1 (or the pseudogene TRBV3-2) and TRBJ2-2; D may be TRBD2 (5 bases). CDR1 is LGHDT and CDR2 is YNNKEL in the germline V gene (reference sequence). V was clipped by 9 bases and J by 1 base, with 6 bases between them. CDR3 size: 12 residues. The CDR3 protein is CASSENTGELFF. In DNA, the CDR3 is TGTGCCAGTAGCGAGAACACCGGGGAGCTGTTTTTT.

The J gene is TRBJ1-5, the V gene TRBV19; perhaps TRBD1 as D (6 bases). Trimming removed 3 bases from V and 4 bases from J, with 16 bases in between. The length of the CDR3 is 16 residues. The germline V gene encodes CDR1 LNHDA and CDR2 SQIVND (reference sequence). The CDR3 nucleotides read TGTGCCAGTAGTATGTGGGCAGGGGTGCTAAATCAGCCCCAGCATTTT. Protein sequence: CASSMWAGVLNQPQHF.

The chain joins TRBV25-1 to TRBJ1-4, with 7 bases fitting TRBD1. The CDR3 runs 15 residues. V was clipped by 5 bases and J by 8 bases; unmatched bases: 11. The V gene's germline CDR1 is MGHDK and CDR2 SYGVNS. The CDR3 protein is CASSRPQGDKEKLFF. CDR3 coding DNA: TGTGCCAGCAGTCGCCCCCAGGGGGACAAGGAAAAACTGTTTTTT.

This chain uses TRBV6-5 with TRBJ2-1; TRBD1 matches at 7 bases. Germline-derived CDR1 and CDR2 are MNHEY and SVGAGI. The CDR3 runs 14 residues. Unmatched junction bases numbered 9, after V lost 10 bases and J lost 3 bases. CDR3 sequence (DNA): TGTGCCACGGAACGTCGGGACAGCTACAATGAGCAGTTCTTC. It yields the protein CATERRDSYNEQFF.

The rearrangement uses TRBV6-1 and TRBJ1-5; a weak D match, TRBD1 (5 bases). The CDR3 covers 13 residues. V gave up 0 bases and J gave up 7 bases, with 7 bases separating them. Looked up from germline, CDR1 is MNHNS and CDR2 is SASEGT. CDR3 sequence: CASSEARGQPQHF. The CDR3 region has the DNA TGTGCCAGCAGTGAAGCTCGGGGGCAGCCCCAGCATTTT.

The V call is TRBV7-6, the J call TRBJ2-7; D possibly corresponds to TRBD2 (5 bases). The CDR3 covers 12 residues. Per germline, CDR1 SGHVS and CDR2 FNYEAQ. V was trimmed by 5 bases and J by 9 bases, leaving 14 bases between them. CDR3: CASSEPTGRQYF. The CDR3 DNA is TGTGCCAGCAGCGAACCGACTGGGAGGCAGTACTTC.

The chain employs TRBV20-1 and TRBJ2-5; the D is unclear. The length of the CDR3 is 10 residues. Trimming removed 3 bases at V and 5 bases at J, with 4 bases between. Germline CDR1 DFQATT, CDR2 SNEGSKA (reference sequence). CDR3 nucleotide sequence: TGCAGTGCTAGTACGGAGACCCAGTACTTC. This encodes CSASTETQYF.

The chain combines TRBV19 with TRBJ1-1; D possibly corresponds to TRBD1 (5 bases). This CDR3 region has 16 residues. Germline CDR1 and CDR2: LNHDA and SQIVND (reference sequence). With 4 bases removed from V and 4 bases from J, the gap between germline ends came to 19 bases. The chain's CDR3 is CASSNQGGHIGTEAFF. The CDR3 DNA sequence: TGTGCCAGTAGTAACCAGGGAGGTCATATTGGCACTGAAGCTTTCTTT.

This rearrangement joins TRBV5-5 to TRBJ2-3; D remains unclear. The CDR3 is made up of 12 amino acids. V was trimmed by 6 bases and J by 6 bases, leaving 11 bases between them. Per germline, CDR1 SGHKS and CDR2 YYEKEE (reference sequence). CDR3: CASTRFRDTQYF. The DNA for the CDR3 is TGTGCCAGCACCCGGTTCAGGGATACGCAGTATTTT.

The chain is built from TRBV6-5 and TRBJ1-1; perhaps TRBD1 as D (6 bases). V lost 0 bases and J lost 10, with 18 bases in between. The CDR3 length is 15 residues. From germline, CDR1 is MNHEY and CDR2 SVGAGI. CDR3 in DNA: TGTGCCAGCAGTTACTCTACAGGGACCCCCCTGGGAGCTTTCTTT. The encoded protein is CASSYSTGTPLGAFF.

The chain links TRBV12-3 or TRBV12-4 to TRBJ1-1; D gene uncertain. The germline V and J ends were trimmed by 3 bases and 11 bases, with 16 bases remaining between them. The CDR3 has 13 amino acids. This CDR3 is CASSFKTELGAFF. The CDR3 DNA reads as TGTGCCAGCAGTTTCAAGACCGAGCTTGGGGCTTTCTTT.

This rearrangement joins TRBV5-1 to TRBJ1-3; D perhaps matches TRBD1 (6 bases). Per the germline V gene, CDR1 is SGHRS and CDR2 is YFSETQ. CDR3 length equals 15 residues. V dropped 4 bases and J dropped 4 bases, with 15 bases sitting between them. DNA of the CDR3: TGCGCCAGCAGCCCGTCGGGGACACCGGGAAACACCATATATTTT. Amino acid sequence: CASSPSGTPGNTIYF.

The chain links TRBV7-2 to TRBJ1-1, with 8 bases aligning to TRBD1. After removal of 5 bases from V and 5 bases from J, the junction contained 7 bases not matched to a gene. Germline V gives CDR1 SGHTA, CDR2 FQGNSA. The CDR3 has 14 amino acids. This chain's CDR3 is CASSTRGPGTEAFF. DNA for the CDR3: TGTGCCAGCAGCACCAGGGGGCCTGGGACTGAAGCTTTCTTT.

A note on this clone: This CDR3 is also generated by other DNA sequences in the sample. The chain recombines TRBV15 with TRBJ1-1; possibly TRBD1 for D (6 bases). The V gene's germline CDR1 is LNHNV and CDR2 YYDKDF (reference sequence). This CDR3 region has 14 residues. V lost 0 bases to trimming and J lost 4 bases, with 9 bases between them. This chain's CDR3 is CATSRDRGGTEAFF. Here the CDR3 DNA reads TGTGCCACCAGCAGAGACAGGGGTGGCACTGAAGCTTTCTTT.

The CDR3 DNA reads as TGCGCCAGCAGCCATAATTCCCGGGACAGTATAAACACCGGGGAGCTGTTTTTT. It yields the protein CASSHNSRDSINTGELFF. The V call is TRBV5-1, the J call TRBJ2-2, with TRBD1 matching 7 bases. The CDR3 runs to 18 residues. Germline lookup yields CDR1 SGHRS and CDR2 YFSETQ. The ends lost 4 bases at V and 2 bases at J; junction bases unmatched: 14.

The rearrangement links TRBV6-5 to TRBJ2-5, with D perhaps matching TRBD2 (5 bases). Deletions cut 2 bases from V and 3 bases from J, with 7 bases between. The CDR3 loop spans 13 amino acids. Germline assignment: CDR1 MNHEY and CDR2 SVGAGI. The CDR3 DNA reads TGTGCCAGCAGTTACCCGGGGAAAGAGACCCAGTACTTC. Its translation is CASSYPGKETQYF.

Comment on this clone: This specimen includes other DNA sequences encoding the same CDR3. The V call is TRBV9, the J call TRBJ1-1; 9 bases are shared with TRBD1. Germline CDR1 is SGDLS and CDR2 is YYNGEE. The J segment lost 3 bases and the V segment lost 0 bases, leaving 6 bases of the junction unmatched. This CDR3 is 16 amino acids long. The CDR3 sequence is CASSVGGRTGDTEAFF. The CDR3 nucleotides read TGTGCCAGCAGCGTAGGGGGTAGGACAGGGGACACTGAAGCTTTCTTT.

The CDR3 DNA reads TGCGCCAGCAGTCAATCTGCGGAGGAAATGAACACTGAAGCTTTCTTT. Translation: CASSQSAEEMNTEAFF. J is TRBJ1-1 and V is TRBV23-1; D is undetermined. TRBV23-1 is classed as an ORF, of uncertain function. The CDR3 consists of 16 residues. Trimming removed 0 bases at V and 0 bases at J, with 11 bases between.

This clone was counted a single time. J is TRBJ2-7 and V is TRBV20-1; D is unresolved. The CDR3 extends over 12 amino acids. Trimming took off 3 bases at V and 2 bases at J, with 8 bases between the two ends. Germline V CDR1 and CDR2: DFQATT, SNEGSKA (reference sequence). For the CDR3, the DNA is TGCAGTGCTAGTACCGGGCCCTACGAGCAGTACTTC. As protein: CSASTGPYEQYF.

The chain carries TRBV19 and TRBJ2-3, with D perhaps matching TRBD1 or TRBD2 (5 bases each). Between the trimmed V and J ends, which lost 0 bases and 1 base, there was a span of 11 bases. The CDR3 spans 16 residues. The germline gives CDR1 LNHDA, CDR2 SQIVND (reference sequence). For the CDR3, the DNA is TGTGCCAGTAGTATAGATCGTCGGGACGGCACAGATACGCAGTATTTT. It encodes CASSIDRRDGTDTQYF.

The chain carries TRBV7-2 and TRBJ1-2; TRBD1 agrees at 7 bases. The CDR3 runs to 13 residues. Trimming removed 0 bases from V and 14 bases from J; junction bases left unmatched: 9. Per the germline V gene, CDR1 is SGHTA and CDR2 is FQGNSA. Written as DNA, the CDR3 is TGTGCCAGCAGCTTAGCAGGGGGCATAGCTTATACCTTC. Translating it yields CASSLAGGIAYTF. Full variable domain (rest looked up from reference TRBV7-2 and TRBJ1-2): GAGVSQSPSNKVTEKGKDVELRCDPISGHTALYWYRQSLGQGLEFLIYFQGNSAPDKSGLPSDRFSAERTGGSVSTLTIQRTQQEDSAVYLCASSLAGGIAYTFGSGTRLTVV.

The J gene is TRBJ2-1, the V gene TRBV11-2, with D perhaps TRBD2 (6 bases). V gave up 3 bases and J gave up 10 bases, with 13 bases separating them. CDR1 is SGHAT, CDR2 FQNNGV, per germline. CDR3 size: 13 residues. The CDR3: CASSLGLLEEQFF. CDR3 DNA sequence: TGTGCCAGCAGCTTGGGACTGTTAGAGGAGCAGTTCTTC.

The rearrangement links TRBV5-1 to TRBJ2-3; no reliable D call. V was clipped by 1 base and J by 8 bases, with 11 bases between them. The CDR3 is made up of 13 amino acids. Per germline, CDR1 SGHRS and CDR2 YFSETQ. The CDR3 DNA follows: TGCGCCAGCAGCTTGCCCAGCCGTATTACGCAGTATTTT. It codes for CASSLPSRITQYF.

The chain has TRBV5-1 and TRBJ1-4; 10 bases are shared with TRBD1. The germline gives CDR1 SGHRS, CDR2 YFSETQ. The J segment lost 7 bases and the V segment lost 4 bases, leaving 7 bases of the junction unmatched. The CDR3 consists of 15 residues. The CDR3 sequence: CASSIRQGAGEKLFF. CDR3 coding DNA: TGCGCCAGCAGCATCCGACAGGGGGCGGGTGAAAAACTGTTTTTT.

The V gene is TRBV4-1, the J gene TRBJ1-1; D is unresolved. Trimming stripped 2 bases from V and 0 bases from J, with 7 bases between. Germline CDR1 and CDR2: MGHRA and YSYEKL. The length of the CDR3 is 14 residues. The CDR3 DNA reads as TGCGCCAGCAGCCAATCCGTCCTGAACACTGAAGCTTTCTTT. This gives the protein CASSQSVLNTEAFF.